A selection of T cell receptor beta chains follows, all from one sample in a study of blood T cell repertoires in COVID-19. This table comes from immunoSEQ multiplex PCR, and its TCRdb copy is limited to in-frame clones, with some not included. The sample records roughly 250,000 clones, about 80% being singletons. The sample consisted of peripheral blood. Receptors were obtained from a person aged 70 to 79 with COVID-19, enrolled during active disease. The CDR3 runs from the conserved cysteine through the conserved F or W. The order of the fields is clone size, V gene, J gene, D gene, CDR3 protein, CDR3 DNA. The D gene is left open where the match is weak. Size values are once, few and many counts, or a class for expanded clones, and some rows have none.

-	TRBV10-3	TRBJ2-2	-	CAISGDQGNTGELFF	TGTGCCATCAGTGGAGACCAGGGAAACACCGGGGAGCTGTTTTTT
-	TRBV6-6	TRBJ2-3	-	CASSYAQQGGTDTQYF	TGTGCCAGCAGTTACGCCCAGCAGGGTGGCACAGATACGCAGTATTTT
-	TRBV7-9	TRBJ2-1	TRBD2	CASSSRTSGAYNEQFF	TGTGCCAGCAGCTCCCGCACTAGCGGGGCATACAATGAGCAGTTCTTC
-	TRBV25-1	TRBJ2-5	TRBD2	CASSDPAGAETQYF	TGTGCCAGCAGTGACCCCGCGGGAGCAGAGACCCAGTACTTC
-	TRBV5-4	TRBJ1-2	-	CASRPDSPYGYTF	TGTGCCAGCAGACCGGACAGCCCCTATGGCTACACCTTC
-	TRBV7-2	TRBJ2-4	-	CARRSRYLALAKNIQYF	TGTGCCAGACGGAGTAGGTACCTGGCGTTAGCCAAAAACATTCAGTACTTC
-	TRBV7-8	TRBJ1-2	-	CASSFRQGNYGYTF	TGTGCCAGCAGCTTCCGGCAGGGAAACTATGGCTACACCTTC
-	TRBV28	TRBJ1-1	TRBD1	CASSLSGGAMSEAFF	TGTGCCAGCAGTTTATCAGGGGGCGCTATGTCTGAAGCTTTCTTT
-	TRBV7-2	TRBJ1-4	TRBD1	CASSSLDRGFAKLFF	TGTGCCAGCAGCTCGCTGGACAGGGGTTTTGCAAAACTGTTTTTT
-	TRBV6-2/TRBV6-3	TRBJ2-5	-	CASSLGPAPEDF	TGTGCCAGCAGCCTAGGGCCGGCCCCGGAGGACTTC
few	TRBV7-6	TRBJ2-7	TRBD1	CASSRDRGDYEQYF	TGTGCCAGCAGCCGCGACAGGGGAGACTACGAGCAGTACTTC
-	TRBV2	TRBJ2-5	-	CASSVVGAETQYF	TGTGCCAGCAGTGTTGTAGGGGCAGAGACCCAGTACTTC
-	TRBV11-2	TRBJ2-1	TRBD1	CASSFSTGTGGNYEQFF	TGTGCCAGCAGTTTTTCTACCGGGACAGGGGGTAACTATGAGCAGTTCTTC
-	TRBV20-1	TRBJ1-1	-	CSALRDTEAFF	TGCAGTGCCTTGCGGGACACTGAAGCTTTCTTT
many	TRBV18	TRBJ2-7	-	CASSRELGEQYF	TGTGCCAGCTCACGGGAGCTCGGGGAGCAGTACTTC
few	TRBV27	TRBJ2-7	-	CASSLGRAYDEQYF	TGTGCCAGCAGTTTAGGCAGGGCCTATGACGAGCAGTACTTC
-	TRBV27	TRBJ1-4	-	CASSLQGRLLEKLFF	TGTGCCAGCAGCCTCCAGGGGCGATTGCTTGAAAAACTGTTTTTT
-	TRBV10-3	TRBJ1-6	-	CAIAAQGTGSPLHF	TGTGCCATCGCAGCGCAGGGGACCGGTTCACCCCTCCACTTT
once	TRBV3-1/TRBV3-2	TRBJ2-5	-	CASSQDAGDAETQYF	TGTGCCAGCAGCCAAGATGCAGGGGACGCCGAGACCCAGTACTTC
few	TRBV20-1	TRBJ2-7	-	CSASLTTGTKAYEQYF	TGCAGTGCTAGTCTCACGACCGGGACAAAAGCCTACGAGCAGTACTTC
-	TRBV27	TRBJ2-7	TRBD2	CATGTSVSYEQYF	TGTGCCACCGGGACTAGCGTCTCCTACGAGCAGTACTTC
-	TRBV6-5	TRBJ2-7	TRBD1	CASWTGTTYEQYF	TGTGCCAGCTGGACAGGGACCACCTACGAGCAGTACTTC
-	TRBV29-1	TRBJ1-2	-	CSVEFVRALNYGYTF	TGCAGCGTTGAATTTGTGAGGGCTCTAAACTATGGCTACACCTTC
-	TRBV28	TRBJ1-4	-	CASTPNEKLFF	TGTGCCAGCACCCCGAATGAAAAACTGTTTTTT
-	TRBV5-6	TRBJ2-3	-	CASSLLGAPATQYF	TGTGCCAGCAGCTTGCTGGGAGCGCCGGCTACGCAGTATTTT
-	TRBV28	TRBJ1-5	-	CASSLSGGRGNQPQHF	TGTGCCAGCAGTTTAAGTGGGGGGAGGGGCAATCAGCCCCAGCATTTT
-	TRBV19	TRBJ1-2	-	CASTETGREGYTF	TGTGCCAGTACCGAGACGGGGAGGGAGGGCTACACCTTC
-	TRBV5-5	TRBJ1-5	-	CASSLVPTNQPQHF	TGTGCCAGCAGCTTGGTCCCGACAAATCAGCCCCAGCATTTT
-	TRBV7-2	TRBJ1-6	-	CASSLIRDFEPLHF	TGTGCCAGCAGCTTAATCCGGGATTTTGAACCCCTCCACTTT
-	TRBV9	TRBJ2-3	-	CASSVGAQDTQYF	TGTGCCAGCAGCGTAGGGGCACAAGATACGCAGTATTTT
-	TRBV6-5	TRBJ2-2	-	CATRGIGELFF	TGTGCCACCCGAGGGATCGGGGAGCTGTTTTTT
-	TRBV7-9	TRBJ1-3	-	CASSLGSRGNTIYF	TGTGCCAGCAGCTTAGGATCCAGGGGAAACACCATATATTTT
-	TRBV13	TRBJ2-7	-	CASSEYRAPSYEQYF	TGTGCCAGCAGCGAGTACAGGGCTCCATCCTACGAGCAGTACTTC
few	TRBV12-3/TRBV12-4	TRBJ2-3	-	CASSIITDTQYF	TGTGCCAGCAGTATTATCACAGATACGCAGTATTTT
-	TRBV9	TRBJ1-3	-	CASSGGVSSGNTIYF	TGTGCCAGCAGCGGAGGAGTGAGCTCTGGAAACACCATATATTTT
-	TRBV19	TRBJ2-2	-	CASSSRTVKGELFF	TGTGCCAGTAGTTCTCGGACAGTCAAGGGGGAGCTGTTTTTT
-	TRBV7-6	TRBJ2-2	TRBD2	CASSLGIAGTNTGELFF	TGTGCCAGCAGCTTAGGCATAGCGGGGACAAACACCGGGGAGCTGTTTTTT
once	TRBV6-5	TRBJ2-1	TRBD1	CASSLRQGAANEQFF	TGTGCCAGCAGTCTCCGACAGGGGGCTGCCAATGAGCAGTTCTTC
-	TRBV25-1	TRBJ1-6	TRBD1	CASSEYGTGVSPLHF	TGTGCCAGCAGTGAATACGGGACAGGGGTTTCACCCCTCCACTTT
-	TRBV7-2	TRBJ2-6	TRBD1	CASSLWGQGAQGANVLTF	TGTGCCAGCAGCTTATGGGGACAGGGGGCGCAGGGGGCCAACGTCCTGACTTTC
-	TRBV19	TRBJ1-1	TRBD1	CASKDRVTEAFF	TGTGCCAGTAAGGACAGGGTCACTGAAGCTTTCTTT
-	TRBV5-4	TRBJ2-1	TRBD2	CASSGPGRGGYEQFF	TGTGCCAGCAGCGGCCCAGGGCGGGGGGGATATGAGCAGTTCTTC
-	TRBV6-5	TRBJ2-1	TRBD2	CASSYPGTSGNEQFF	TGTGCCAGCAGTTATCCCGGGACTAGTGGCAATGAGCAGTTCTTC
-	TRBV3-1/TRBV3-2	TRBJ2-1	-	CASSQGRGVHNEQFF	TGTGCCAGCAGCCAAGGGAGGGGAGTCCACAATGAGCAGTTCTTC
-	TRBV29-1	TRBJ2-7	TRBD2	CSGSGTSGREQYF	TGCAGCGGCTCCGGGACTAGCGGGAGGGAACAGTACTTC
-	TRBV5-1	TRBJ2-3	-	CASSLEEGGTDTQYF	TGCGCCAGCAGCTTGGAAGAGGGGGGCACAGATACGCAGTATTTT
-	TRBV10-3	TRBJ2-3	TRBD1	CAIRRGTGNTDTQYF	TGTGCCATCAGGAGAGGGACAGGGAACACAGATACGCAGTATTTT
-	TRBV5-4	TRBJ2-5	-	CASSPSLGDYQETQYF	TGTGCCAGCAGCCCCTCCCTGGGGGACTACCAAGAGACCCAGTACTTC
once	TRBV11-2	TRBJ2-7	-	CASSLGGGQYF	TGTGCCAGCAGCTTGGGGGGTGGGCAGTACTTC
-	TRBV7-2	TRBJ2-3	TRBD1	CASSFRGLRTDTQYF	TGTGCCAGCAGCTTCAGGGGGCTGAGGACAGATACGCAGTATTTT
-	TRBV7-8	TRBJ2-1	-	CASSSARGRSYNEQFF	TGTGCCAGCAGCTCCGCCAGGGGACGCTCCTACAATGAGCAGTTCTTC
few	TRBV5-8	TRBJ1-6	-	CASSNGQRRSNSPLHF	TGTGCCAGCAGCAACGGACAGAGGCGAAGTAATTCACCCCTCCACTTT
-	TRBV2	TRBJ1-6	TRBD1	CASSGTDLNNSPLHF	TGTGCCAGCAGCGGGACAGACTTAAATAATTCACCCCTCCACTTT
-	TRBV7-2	TRBJ2-7	TRBD1	CASSVTGTGLDEQYF	TGTGCCAGCAGCGTAACCGGGACAGGGTTGGACGAGCAGTACTTC